Detailed here is one TCR beta chain. What it binds is not known. Assay: immunoSEQ multiplex PCR; the TCRdb copy retains only in-frame clones and omits some. Here the sample spans over 5,500 clones, 80% to 95% being singletons. The data belong to a study of T cells after posttransplantation cyclophosphamide. The study's findings and limits: TRB clonality was highly associated with recipient CMV seropositivity and reactivation. Later post-transplant blood repertoires were often dominated by donor CD8+ memory clones. Skin or GI-infiltrating T cells shared few TRB sequences with blood.

Peripheral blood was collected from the related graft donor on the marrow donation day. The ends were cut back, 2 bases at V and 5 bases at J, with 19 bases in the middle. The CDR3 has 17 residues. The germline V gene has CDR1 LNHNV and CDR2 YYDKDF (reference sequence). The gene calls are TRBV15 and TRBJ1-5; maybe TRBD1 (5 bases). Sequenced: CD4+ T cells sorted from blood. This TCR was sampled from a woman aged 45-60 years in good health and a related stem cell transplant donor. This CDR3 is CATSRQSFRDNYQPQHF. For the CDR3, the DNA is TGTGCCACCAGCAGACAGTCCTTCAGGGATAACTATCAGCCCCAGCATTTT.